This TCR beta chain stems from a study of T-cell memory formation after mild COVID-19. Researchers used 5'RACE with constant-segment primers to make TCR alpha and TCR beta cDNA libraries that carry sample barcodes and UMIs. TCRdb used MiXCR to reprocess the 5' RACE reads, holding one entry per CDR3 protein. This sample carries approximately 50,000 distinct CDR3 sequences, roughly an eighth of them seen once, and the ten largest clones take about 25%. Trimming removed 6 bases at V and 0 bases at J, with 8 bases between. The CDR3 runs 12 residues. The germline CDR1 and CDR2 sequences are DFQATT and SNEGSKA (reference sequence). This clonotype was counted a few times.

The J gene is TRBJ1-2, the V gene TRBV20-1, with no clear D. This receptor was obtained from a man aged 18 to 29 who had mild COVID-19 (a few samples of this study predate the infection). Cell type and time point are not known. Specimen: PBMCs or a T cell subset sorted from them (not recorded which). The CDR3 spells CSAAGSNYGYTF. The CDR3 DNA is TGCAGTGCAGCAGGATCTAACTATGGCTACACCTTC.